This TCR beta chain was documented in a study of blood T cell repertoires in COVID-19. This CDR3 spans 13 amino acids. The germline gives CDR1 LGHDT, CDR2 YNNKEL (reference sequence). Trimming pared 2 bases from V and 9 bases from J, leaving 13 bases between. The data were produced by immunoSEQ multiplex PCR, yet TCRdb's version contains in-frame clones alone and is incomplete. Among 150,000 to 200,000 clones listed, 84% were seen once. Enrolled through a virtual design, the participants were between about 18 and 100 years of age and came from 24 US areas. The rearrangement joins TRBV3-1 (or the pseudogene TRBV3-2) to TRBJ1-2, with a possible D match to TRBD1 (6 bases). Source material: PBMCs or T cells enriched from blood (not recorded which). This receptor was obtained from a woman in her forties or fifties who had recovered from COVID-19. The CDR3, as DNA: TGTGCCAGCAGCCAAAAACAGGGTAGCAGCTACACCTTC. Its protein product is CASSQKQGSSYTF.